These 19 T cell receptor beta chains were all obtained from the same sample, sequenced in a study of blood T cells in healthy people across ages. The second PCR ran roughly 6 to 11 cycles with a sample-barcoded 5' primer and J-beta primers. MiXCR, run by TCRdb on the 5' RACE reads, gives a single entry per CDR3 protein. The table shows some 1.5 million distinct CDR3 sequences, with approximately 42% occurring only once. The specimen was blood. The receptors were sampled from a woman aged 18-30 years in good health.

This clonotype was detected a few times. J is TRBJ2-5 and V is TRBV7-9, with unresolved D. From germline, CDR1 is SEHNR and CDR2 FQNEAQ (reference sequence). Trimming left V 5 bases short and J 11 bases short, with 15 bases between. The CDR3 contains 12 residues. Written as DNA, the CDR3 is TGTGCCAGCAGCCCTAGTGTGCATGAGCAGTACTTC. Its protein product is CASSPSVHEQYF.

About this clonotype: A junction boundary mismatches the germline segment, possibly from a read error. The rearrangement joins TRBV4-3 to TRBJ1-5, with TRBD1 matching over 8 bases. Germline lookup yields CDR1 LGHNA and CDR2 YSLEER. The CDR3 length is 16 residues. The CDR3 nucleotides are TGCGCCGGCAGCCAAGATCCGCAGGGGGCGAATCAGCCCCAGCATTTT. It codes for CAGSQDPQGANQPQHF.

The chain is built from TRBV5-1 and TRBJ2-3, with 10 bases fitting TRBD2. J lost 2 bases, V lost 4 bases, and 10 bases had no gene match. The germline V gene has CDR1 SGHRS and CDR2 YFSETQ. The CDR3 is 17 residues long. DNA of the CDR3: TGCGCCAGCAGCATATCTTCTAGCGGGAGAACCACAGATACGCAGTATTTT. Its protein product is CASSISSSGRTTDTQYF.

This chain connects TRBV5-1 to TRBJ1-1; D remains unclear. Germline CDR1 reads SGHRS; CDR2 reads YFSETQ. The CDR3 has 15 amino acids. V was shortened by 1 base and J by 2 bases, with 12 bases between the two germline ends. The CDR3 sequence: CASSLHPLLNTEAFF. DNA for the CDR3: TGCGCCAGCAGCTTGCATCCCCTGCTTAACACTGAAGCTTTCTTT.

CDR3 loop: CASSVGGHYEQYF. In DNA form, the CDR3 reads TGTGCCAGCAGCGTAGGAGGCCACTACGAGCAGTACTTC. This rearrangement joins TRBV9 to TRBJ2-7; D unresolved. CDR1 and CDR2 (germline): SGDLS, YYNGEE. V lost 0 bases and J lost 3, with 7 bases in between. This CDR3 comprises 13 residues.

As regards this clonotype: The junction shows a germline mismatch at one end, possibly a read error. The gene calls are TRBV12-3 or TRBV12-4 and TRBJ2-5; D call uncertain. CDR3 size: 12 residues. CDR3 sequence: CASRPAQETQDF. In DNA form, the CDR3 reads TGTGCCAGCAGACCCGCCCAAGAGACCCAGGACTTC.

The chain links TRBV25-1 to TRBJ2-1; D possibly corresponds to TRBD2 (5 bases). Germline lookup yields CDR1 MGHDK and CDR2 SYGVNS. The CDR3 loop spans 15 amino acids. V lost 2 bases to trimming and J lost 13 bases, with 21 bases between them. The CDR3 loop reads CASSEALREKETQFF. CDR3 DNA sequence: TGTGCCAGCAGTGAAGCCTTAAGGGAGAAAGAGACCCAGTTCTTC.

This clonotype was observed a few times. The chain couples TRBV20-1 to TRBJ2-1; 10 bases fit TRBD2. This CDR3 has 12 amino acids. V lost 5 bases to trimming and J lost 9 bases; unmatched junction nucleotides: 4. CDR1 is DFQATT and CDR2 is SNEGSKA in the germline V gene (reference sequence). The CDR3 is CSALAGGTEQFF. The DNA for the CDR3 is TGCAGTGCTTTAGCGGGAGGAACTGAGCAGTTCTTC.

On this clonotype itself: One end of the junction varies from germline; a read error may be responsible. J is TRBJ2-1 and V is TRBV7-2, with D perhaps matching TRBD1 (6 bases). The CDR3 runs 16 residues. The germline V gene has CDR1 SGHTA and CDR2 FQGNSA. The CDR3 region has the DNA TGTGCCCGCAGCAACAGACGGGACAAACTATACAATGAGCAGTTCTTC. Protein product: CARSNRRDKLYNEQFF.

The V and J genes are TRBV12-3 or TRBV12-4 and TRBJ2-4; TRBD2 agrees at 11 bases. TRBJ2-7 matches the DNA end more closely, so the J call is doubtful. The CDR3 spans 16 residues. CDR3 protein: CASSQGTSGYGYEQYF. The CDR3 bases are TGTGCCAGTTCTCAGGGGACTAGCGGTTATGGCTACGAGCAGTACTTC.

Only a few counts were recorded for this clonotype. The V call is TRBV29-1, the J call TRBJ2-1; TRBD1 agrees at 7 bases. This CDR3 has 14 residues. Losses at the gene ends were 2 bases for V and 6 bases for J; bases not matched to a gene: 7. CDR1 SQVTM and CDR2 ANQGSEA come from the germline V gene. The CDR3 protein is CSVENRGVGNEQFF. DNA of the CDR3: TGCAGCGTTGAAAACAGGGGTGTTGGCAATGAGCAGTTCTTC.

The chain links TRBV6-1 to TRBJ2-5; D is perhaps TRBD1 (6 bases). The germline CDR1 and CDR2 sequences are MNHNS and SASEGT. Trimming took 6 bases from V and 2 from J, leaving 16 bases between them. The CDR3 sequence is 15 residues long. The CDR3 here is CASSALGTSQETQYF. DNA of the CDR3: TGTGCCAGCAGCGCTCTCGGGACATCTCAAGAGACCCAGTACTTC.

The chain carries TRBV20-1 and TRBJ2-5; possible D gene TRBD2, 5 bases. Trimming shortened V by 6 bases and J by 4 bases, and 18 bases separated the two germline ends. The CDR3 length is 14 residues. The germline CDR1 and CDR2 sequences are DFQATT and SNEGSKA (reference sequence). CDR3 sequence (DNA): TGCAGTGCCCCCCCGAGGCTAGCTAGAGAGACCCAGTACTTC. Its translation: CSAPPRLARETQYF.

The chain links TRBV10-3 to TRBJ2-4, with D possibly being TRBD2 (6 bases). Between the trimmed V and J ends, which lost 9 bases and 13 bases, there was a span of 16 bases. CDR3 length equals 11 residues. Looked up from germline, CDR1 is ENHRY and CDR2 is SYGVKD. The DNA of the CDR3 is TGTGCCATAAGCGGAACGGGGGAGCAGTACTTC. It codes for CAISGTGEQYF.

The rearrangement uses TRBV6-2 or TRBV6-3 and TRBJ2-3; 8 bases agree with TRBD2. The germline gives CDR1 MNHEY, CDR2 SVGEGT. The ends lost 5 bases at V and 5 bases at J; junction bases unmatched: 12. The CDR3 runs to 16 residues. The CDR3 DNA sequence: TGTGCCAGCAGTGATTTCCCGGGGGGGGCTGGAGATACGCAGTATTTT. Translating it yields CASSDFPGGAGDTQYF.

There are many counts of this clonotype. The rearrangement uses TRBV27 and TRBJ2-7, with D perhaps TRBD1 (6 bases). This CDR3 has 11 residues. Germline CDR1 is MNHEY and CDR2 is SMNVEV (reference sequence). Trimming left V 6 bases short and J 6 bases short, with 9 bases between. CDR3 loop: CASSLGGEQYF. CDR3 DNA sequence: TGTGCCAGCAGCTTAGGGGGCGAGCAGTACTTC.

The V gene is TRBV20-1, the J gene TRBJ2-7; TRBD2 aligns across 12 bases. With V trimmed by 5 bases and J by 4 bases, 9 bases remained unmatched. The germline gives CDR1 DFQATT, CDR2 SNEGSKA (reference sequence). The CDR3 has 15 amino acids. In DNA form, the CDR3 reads TGCAGTGCTGCTCAGACTAGCGGGAGTTTGTACGAGCAGTACTTC. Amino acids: CSAAQTSGSLYEQYF.

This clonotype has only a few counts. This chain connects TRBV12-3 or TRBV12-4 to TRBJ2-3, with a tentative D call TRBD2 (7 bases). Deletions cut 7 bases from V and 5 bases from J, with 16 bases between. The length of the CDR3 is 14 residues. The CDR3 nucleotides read TGTGCCAGCACCCCAGGGGTAGCGGGAGATACGCAGTATTTT. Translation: CASTPGVAGDTQYF.

This CDR3 is CASSRDGYNEQYF. The CDR3 nucleotides read TGCGCCAGCAGCCGGGACGGATACAATGAGCAGTACTTC. The gene calls are TRBV5-1 and TRBJ2-7, with D possibly called TRBD1 or TRBD2 (5 bases each). V lost 4 bases, J lost 7 bases, and 15 bases lay in between. The CDR3 covers 13 residues. Per the germline V gene, CDR1 is SGHRS and CDR2 is YFSETQ.